These 2 T cell receptor beta chains originate from one sample sequenced in a study of cytomegalovirus exposure and HLA in healthy donors (dated by TCRdb to about 2017). Libraries were made using the immunoSEQ multiplex PCR assay. For the multiplex PCR, a mixture combining 60 forward primers for TCR Vbeta segments and 13 reverse primers for TCR Jbeta segments was used. TCRdb carries this immuneACCESS record with in-frame sequences only. Its versions omit some clonotypes, under half of them owing to an unresolved V gene in the studies checked, with the rest unexplained. In this sample the table shows 250,000 or so clones, 85% to 95% of which occur a single time. The ten most abundant clones make up 1.7% of the sample. The sample was PBMCs. These receptor sequences come from a girl aged 2 to 9 in good health and CMV-seronegative.

This sequence joins TRBV2 and TRBJ2-1, with 8 bases identical to TRBD2. Germline loops: CDR1 SNHLY, CDR2 FYNNEI. The V gene end was trimmed by 2 bases and the J gene end by 3 bases; junction bases not matched to a gene: 6. There are 16 residues in the CDR3. Here the CDR3 DNA reads TGTGCCAGCAGTGAACGGGGCGGGAGGATCTACAATGAGCAGTTCTTC. It specifies CASSERGGRIYNEQFF.

In its sample, this clone was seen once. The rearrangement links TRBV29-1 to TRBJ2-2, with 14 positions matching TRBD2. Germline CDR1 reads SQVTM; CDR2 reads ANQGSEA. V shed 5 bases, J shed 3 bases, and the junction held 8 bases outside the gene matches. This CDR3 region has 17 residues. The CDR3 DNA sequence: TGCAGCGTTTCTTCGACTAGCGGGGGGGCAGACACCGGGGAGCTGTTTTTT. Translating it yields CSVSSTSGGADTGELFF.